One and the same sample provided the 26 T cell receptor beta chains below, sequenced in a study of cytomegalovirus exposure and HLA in healthy donors. With 60 Vbeta and 13 Jbeta primers, the PCR was carried out. Produced via immunoSEQ multiplex PCR; TCRdb's table is partial and in-frame only. Seen here are some 190,000 clones, around 80% observed once, and the top ten hold less than 1.1%. Specimen: PBMCs. These receptors were obtained from a middle-aged woman in good health and CMV-seronegative.

This chain joins TRBV29-1 and TRBJ1-1, with D perhaps TRBD1 (6 bases). Germline lookup yields CDR1 SQVTM and CDR2 ANQGSEA. The length of the CDR3 is 13 residues. V gave up 7 bases and J gave up 12 bases, with 24 bases separating them. The CDR3 nucleotides read TGCAGCGCCCGCCAGGGTGGGGACAATCCCTCTTTCTTT. Its protein is CSARQGGDNPSFF.

The chain employs TRBV4-1 and TRBJ1-1; a weak D match, TRBD1 (5 bases). CDR1 MGHRA and CDR2 YSYEKL come from the germline V gene. The CDR3 extends over 14 amino acids. The V gene lost 3 bases and the J gene lost 2 bases, with 10 bases spanning the gap. The CDR3 spells CASSQPTVNTEAFF. Here the CDR3 DNA reads TGCGCCAGCAGCCAGCCGACAGTTAACACTGAAGCTTTCTTT.

This rearrangement joins TRBV5-4 to TRBJ2-3; TRBD2 might be the D (6 bases). V dropped 2 bases and J dropped 0 bases, with 10 bases sitting between them. The CDR3 contains 15 residues. Per germline, CDR1 SGHNT and CDR2 YYREEE (reference sequence). The CDR3 DNA follows: TGTGCCAGCAGCTTTGTAGCGGCCAGCACAGATACGCAGTATTTT. Translation gives CASSFVAASTDTQYF.

The chain is built from TRBV7-2 and TRBJ1-3; a possible D gene is TRBD1 (6 bases). The CDR3 is 14 residues long. Trimming removed 2 bases at V and 5 bases at J, with 10 bases between. Germline assignment: CDR1 SGHTA and CDR2 FQGNSA. The CDR3 sequence: CASSLQGPRNTIYF. The CDR3 DNA reads TGTGCCAGCAGCTTACAGGGGCCGAGAAACACCATATATTTT. Filled out from reference TRBV7-2 and TRBJ1-3, the complete variable domain reads GAGVSQSPSNKVTEKGKDVELRCDPISGHTALYWYRQSLGQGLEFLIYFQGNSAPDKSGLPSDRFSAERTGGSVSTLTIQRTQQEDSAVYLCASSLQGPRNTIYFGEGSWLTVV.

The rearrangement links TRBV5-1 to TRBJ1-1; TRBD1 matches at 8 bases. Trimming took 3 bases from V and 5 from J; bases not matched to a gene: 6. The CDR3 is 14 amino acids. Germline V gene data show CDR1 as SGHRS and CDR2 as YFSETQ. The CDR3 region is CASSYRGKETEAFF. The DNA for the CDR3 is TGCGCCAGCAGCTACAGGGGGAAGGAGACTGAAGCTTTCTTT.

J is TRBJ1-3 and V is TRBV29-1; TRBD1 is a possible D gene (5 bases). In germline, CDR1 is SQVTM, CDR2 ANQGSEA. Trimming removed 6 bases at V and 0 bases at J, with 15 bases between. There are 15 residues in the CDR3. CDR3: CSVAGYGGSGNTIYF. CDR3 DNA sequence: TGCAGCGTGGCCGGTTACGGGGGCTCTGGAAACACCATATATTTT.

This clone was observed a few times. The chain employs TRBV13 and TRBJ1-5; 8 nucleotides line up with TRBD1. The CDR3 has 14 residues. Germline CDR1 is PRHDT and CDR2 is FYEKMQ (reference sequence). V shed 5 bases and J 2 bases; nucleotides not matched to a gene: 2. The CDR3: CASSLQGGNQPQHF. Here the CDR3 DNA reads TGTGCCAGCAGCCTACAGGGGGGCAATCAGCCCCAGCATTTT.

The rearrangement uses TRBV10-3 and TRBJ1-6, with a possible D match to TRBD1 (6 bases). In germline, CDR1 is ENHRY, CDR2 SYGVKD. With 6 bases removed from V and 6 bases from J, the gap between germline ends came to 12 bases. The CDR3 covers 14 residues. The CDR3 is CAISPGTSNSPLHF. CDR3 sequence (DNA): TGTGCCATCAGCCCCGGGACAAGTAATTCACCCCTCCACTTT.

The chain recombines TRBV4-1 with TRBJ1-1, with 9 bases matching TRBD1. The ends lost 1 base at V and 4 bases at J; junction bases unmatched: 10. The germline gives CDR1 MGHRA, CDR2 YSYEKL. The CDR3 is 17 residues long. The DNA for the CDR3 is TGCGCCAGCAGCCAAGCTCACAGGGGGCTGTATTTCACTGAAGCTTTCTTT. Its translation: CASSQAHRGLYFTEAFF.

With regard to this clone: No conserved phenylalanine or tryptophan ends this CDR3, so it is likely a read error. The chain carries TRBV2 and TRBJ2-7, with a weak D call TRBD2 (5 bases). Between the trimmed V and J ends, which lost 6 bases and 4 bases, there was a span of 16 bases. This CDR3 has 14 amino acids. Germline CDR1 and CDR2: SNHLY and FYNNEI. The CDR3 coding sequence is TGTGCCAGCAGCAAGGAGGTGATCTCTTACGAGCAGTACCTC. Protein sequence: CASSKEVISYEQYL.

This chain joins TRBV14 and TRBJ2-1; maybe TRBD2 (6 bases). Germline assignment: CDR1 SGHDN and CDR2 FVKESK. The CDR3 extends over 16 amino acids. V gave up 1 base and J gave up 4 bases, with 14 bases separating them. In DNA form, the CDR3 reads TGTGCCAGCAGCCAAGTTCGGGGGAGCCTTTACAATGAGCAGTTCTTC. Protein: CASSQVRGSLYNEQFF.

The chain employs TRBV7-9 and TRBJ2-3; no clear D. Germline V gene sequence: CDR1 SEHNR, CDR2 FQNEAQ (reference sequence). CDR3 length: 13 residues. V dropped 5 bases and J dropped 1 base, with 7 bases sitting between them. For the CDR3, the DNA is TGTGCCAGCAGCGATACACGCACAGATACGCAGTATTTT. Its protein is CASSDTRTDTQYF.

The rearrangement links TRBV6-5 to TRBJ2-3, with D tentatively TRBD1 (6 bases). V lost 5 bases to trimming and J lost 0 bases, with 9 bases between them. This CDR3 has 14 residues. Germline CDR1 MNHEY, CDR2 SVGAGI. The CDR3 sequence is CASSPGVSTDTQYF. The CDR3 DNA reads as TGTGCCAGCAGTCCAGGGGTTAGCACAGATACGCAGTATTTT.

This clone showed up just a few times. This chain connects TRBV19 to TRBJ1-2; D perhaps matches TRBD1 (6 bases). V was pared by 5 bases and J by 6 bases, with 16 bases between. From germline, CDR1 is LNHDA and CDR2 SQIVND (reference sequence). This CDR3 contains 14 residues. CDR3 nucleotides: TGTGCCAGTAGTCTTCTCTCAGGGGCTAATGGCTACACCTTC. This encodes CASSLLSGANGYTF. The whole variable domain, remainder taken from reference TRBV19 and TRBJ1-2, is DGGITQSPKYLFRKEGQNVTLSCEQNLNHDAMYWYRQDPGQGLRLIYYSQIVNDFQKGDIAEGYSVSREKKESFPLTVTSAQKNPTAFYLCASSLLSGANGYTFGSGTRLTVV.

The CDR3 sequence is CASSPTGTSNQPQHF. The CDR3 DNA follows: TGCGCCAGCAGCCCCACCGGGACATCCAATCAGCCCCAGCATTTT. The chain recombines TRBV4-3 with TRBJ1-5; D is perhaps TRBD1 (6 bases). This CDR3 spans 15 amino acids. The germline V gene encodes CDR1 LGHNA and CDR2 YSLEER. V lost 4 bases, J lost 3 bases, and 13 bases lay in between.

This clone was detected a few times. J is TRBJ2-2 and V is TRBV10-3; TRBD2 matches at 7 bases. The CDR3 is 15 amino acids. V gave up 10 bases and J gave up 4 bases; unmatched junction bases: 12. Germline loops: CDR1 ENHRY, CDR2 SYGVKD. The DNA of the CDR3 is TGTGCCACTGGGAGGGACCCGGCGGGCACCGGGGAGCTGTTTTTT. This sequence encodes CATGRDPAGTGELFF.

The chain couples TRBV5-1 to TRBJ2-1, with D possibly being TRBD1 (5 bases). The CDR3 sequence is 16 residues long. Per the germline V gene, CDR1 is SGHRS and CDR2 is YFSETQ. Trimming shortened V by 3 bases and J by 0 bases, and 13 bases separated the two germline ends. The DNA for the CDR3 is TGCGCCAGCAGCTCCGCCGACAGCGCCTCCTACAATGAGCAGTTCTTC. It specifies CASSSADSASYNEQFF. The variable domain in full, completed from reference TRBV5-1 and TRBJ2-1, reads KAGVTQTPRYLIKTRGQQVTLSCSPISGHRSVSWYQQTPGQGLQFLFEYFSETQRNKGNFPGRFSGRQFSNSRSEMNVSTLELGDSALYLCASSSADSASYNEQFFGPGTRLTVL.

The J gene is TRBJ2-2, the V gene TRBV5-1; TRBD2 is a possible D gene (6 bases). This CDR3 is built from 15 residues. The germline V and J ends were trimmed by 5 bases and 5 bases, with 16 bases remaining between them. CDR1 is SGHRS, CDR2 YFSETQ, per germline. CDR3 nucleotides: TGCGCCAGCAGGAGAAGGCTAGCGCGTACCGGGGAGCTGTTTTTT. Its translation: CASRRRLARTGELFF.

V usage is TRBV30 and J usage is TRBJ1-4, with D uncertain. The V end was cut by 2 bases, the J end by 10 bases, with 5 bases between. The CDR3 totals 10 residues. CDR1 is GTSNPN and CDR2 is SVGIG in the germline V gene (reference sequence). Here the CDR3 DNA reads TGTGCCTGGAGTCGCGGAAAACTGTTTTTT. Translation gives CAWSRGKLFF.

This clone turned up a few times. The gene calls are TRBV7-9 and TRBJ1-1; no clear D gene. This CDR3 has 12 amino acids. Germline V gene lookup returns CDR1 SEHNR and CDR2 FQNEAQ (reference sequence). The germline V and J ends were trimmed by 8 bases and 2 bases, with 9 bases remaining between them. Written as DNA, the CDR3 is TGTGCCAGCCTAGACGGAAACACTGAAGCTTTCTTT. Protein: CASLDGNTEAFF.

The rearrangement links TRBV29-1 to TRBJ1-1; D remains unclear. V dropped 4 bases and J dropped 2 bases, with 5 bases sitting between them. Germline-derived CDR1 and CDR2 are SQVTM and ANQGSEA. There are 11 residues in the CDR3. In DNA form, the CDR3 reads TGCAGCGTTGTTAGTAACACTGAAGCTTTCTTT. Translation: CSVVSNTEAFF.

The rearrangement joins TRBV11-3 to TRBJ2-5; D is ambiguous. Trimming left V 5 bases short and J 2 bases short, with 12 bases between. Looked up from germline, CDR1 is SGHNT and CDR2 is YENEEA. The CDR3 is 14 residues long. CDR3 nucleotide sequence: TGTGCCAGCAGCCCGAGACTGCTGCAAGAGACCCAGTACTTC. This encodes CASSPRLLQETQYF. Using reference TRBV11-3 and TRBJ2-5 for the parts outside the CDR3, the full variable domain is EAGVVQSPRYKIIEKKQPVAFWCNPISGHNTLYWYLQNLGQGPELLIRYENEEAVDDSQLPKDRFSAERLKGVDSTLKIQPAELGDSAVYLCASSPRLLQETQYFGPGTRLLVL.

The chain employs TRBV30 and TRBJ1-1; TRBD1 matches 7 bases. After removal of 0 bases from V and 11 bases from J, the junction contained 9 bases not matched to a gene. Germline CDR1 and CDR2: GTSNPN and SVGIG (reference sequence). The CDR3 spans 13 residues. The chain's CDR3 is CAWSVETGNKAFF. In DNA form, the CDR3 reads TGTGCCTGGAGTGTAGAGACAGGGAATAAGGCTTTCTTT.

The chain is built from TRBV11-3 and TRBJ2-7, with 10 bases aligning to TRBD2. The CDR3 sequence is 15 residues long. V trimming: 5 bases; J trimming: 7 bases; junction bases outside the gene matches: 11. Germline CDR1 reads SGHNT; CDR2 reads YENEEA. The CDR3 DNA sequence: TGTGCCAGCAGCGTAGCTAGCGGGAGTGTTGGTGAGCAGTACTTC. Its protein is CASSVASGSVGEQYF.

The chain is built from TRBV5-4 and TRBJ2-7, with D possibly matching TRBD2 (5 bases). V lost 2 bases and J 6 bases, leaving 12 bases between the germline ends. Germline CDR1 and CDR2: SGHNT and YYREEE (reference sequence). There are 13 residues in the CDR3. CDR3 residues: CASSFEGSTEQYV. In DNA form, the CDR3 reads TGTGCCAGCAGCTTTGAGGGATCGACCGAGCAGTACGTC.

The V and J genes are TRBV2 and TRBJ1-1, with 10 bases matching TRBD1. J lost 0 bases, V lost 6 bases, and 10 bases had no gene match. CDR1 and CDR2 (germline): SNHLY, FYNNEI. The CDR3 is made up of 17 amino acids. The DNA for the CDR3 is TGTGCCAGCAGATCCTATCCGGGACAGGGGATGAACACTGAAGCTTTCTTT. As protein: CASRSYPGQGMNTEAFF.